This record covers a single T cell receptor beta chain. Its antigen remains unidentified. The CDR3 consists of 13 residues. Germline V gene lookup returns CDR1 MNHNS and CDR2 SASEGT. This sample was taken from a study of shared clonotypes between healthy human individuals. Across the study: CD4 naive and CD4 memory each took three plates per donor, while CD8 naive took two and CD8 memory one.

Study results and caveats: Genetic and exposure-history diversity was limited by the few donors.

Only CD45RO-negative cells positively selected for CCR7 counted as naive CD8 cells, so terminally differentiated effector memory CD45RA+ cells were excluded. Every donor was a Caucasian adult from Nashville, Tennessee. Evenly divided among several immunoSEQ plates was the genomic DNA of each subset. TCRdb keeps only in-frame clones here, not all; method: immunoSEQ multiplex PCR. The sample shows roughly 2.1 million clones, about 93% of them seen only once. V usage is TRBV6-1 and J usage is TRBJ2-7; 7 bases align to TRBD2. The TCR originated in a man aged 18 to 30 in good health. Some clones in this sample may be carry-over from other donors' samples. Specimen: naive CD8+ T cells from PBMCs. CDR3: CSTRYGGSGEQYF. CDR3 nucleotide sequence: TGTTCTACCAGATATGGCGGGAGCGGCGAGCAGTACTTC.